The 18 T cell receptor beta chains in this list originate from one sample, sequenced in a study of CD8+CD57+ T cells in acquired aplastic anemia. Only patients with CD8+CD57+ cell expansion on flow cytometry were chosen for sequencing. Genomic DNA was employed as the template in profiling TCR beta VDJ and CDR3. One entry per CDR3 protein, called by TCRdb with MiXCR from the reads. The table has 250,000 to 350,000 distinct CDR3 sequences, 50% to 65% seen once. What was sequenced was sorted CD4+, CD8+, or CD8+CD57+ T cells (not recorded which) from PBMCs. These receptors were collected from a human donor with aplastic anemia.

V usage is TRBV10-3 and J usage is TRBJ1-3, with unresolved D. The CDR3 is 12 residues long. Germline lookup yields CDR1 ENHRY and CDR2 SYGVKD. The V and J ends lost 2 bases and 5 bases respectively, with 4 bases between them. The CDR3 DNA sequence: TGTGCCATCAGTGAGGATCGAAACACCATATATTTT. Encoded protein: CAISEDRNTIYF.

This clonotype came up many times. This rearrangement joins TRBV5-1 to TRBJ1-3; TRBD1 might be the D (5 bases). From germline, CDR1 is SGHRS and CDR2 YFSETQ. V shed 4 bases and J shed 9 bases, with 20 bases lying between them. This CDR3 has 15 amino acids. CDR3: CASSEAGGRASTIYF. CDR3 bases: TGCGCCAGCAGCGAGGCCGGGGGAAGGGCTTCCACCATATATTTT.

This clonotype was recorded many times. This rearrangement joins TRBV19 to TRBJ2-2; D is undetermined. The CDR3 sequence is 14 residues long. The germline V gene has CDR1 LNHDA and CDR2 SQIVND (reference sequence). V was clipped by 2 bases and J by 4 bases, with 8 bases between them. The CDR3 protein is CASSIKVLTGELFF. CDR3 in DNA: TGTGCCAGTAGTATAAAAGTGCTCACCGGGGAGCTGTTTTTT.

Only a few counts were recorded for this clonotype. V gene TRBV24-1 combines with J gene TRBJ1-1; 8 nucleotides match TRBD1. This CDR3 is 17 amino acids long. J lost 1 base, V lost 5 bases, and 11 bases had no gene match. Germline-derived CDR1 and CDR2 are KGHDR and SFDVKD. The CDR3 DNA is TGTGCCACCAGTGCCCACCCCAGTGACAGGGGGAACACTGAAGCTTTCTTT. This encodes CATSAHPSDRGNTEAFF.

Turning to this clonotype: This clone may be a read error of a much larger clone one base away. Lacking the conserved final phenylalanine or tryptophan, this CDR3 likely reflects a read error. The rearrangement links TRBV6-2 or TRBV6-3 to TRBJ1-2; D not resolved. Trimming cost V 6 bases and J 7 bases, with 15 bases left between them. Germline V gives CDR1 MNHEY, CDR2 SVGEGT. The CDR3 contains 13 residues. CDR3 bases: TGTGCCAGCAGCCCCACTGCAGTCCCTGGCTACACCCTC. Translating it yields CASSPTAVPGYTL.

This chain links TRBV7-2 with TRBJ1-5; tentative D call: TRBD1 (5 bases). Germline lookup yields CDR1 SGHTA and CDR2 FQGNSA. The CDR3 spans 18 residues. Trimming pared 3 bases from V and 1 base from J, leaving 19 bases between. The CDR3 region is CASSFALRREGSNQPQHF. The CDR3 DNA reads TGTGCCAGCAGCTTCGCCCTGAGGCGGGAGGGGAGCAATCAGCCCCAGCATTTT.

In nucleotides, the CDR3 is TGTGCCAGTAAGCTAGCCAAAAACATTCAGTACTTC. This codes for CASKLAKNIQYF. V and J are TRBV19 and TRBJ2-4; D call uncertain. The CDR3 consists of 12 residues. Germline CDR1 and CDR2: LNHDA and SQIVND (reference sequence). Trimming took off 7 bases at V and 0 bases at J, with 4 bases between the two ends.

Notes on this clonotype: At one of its ends the junction is not consistent with the germline gene, which may arise from a read error. This chain connects TRBV25-1 to TRBJ1-3; D is unclear. Germline CDR1 and CDR2: MGHDK and SYGVNS. The CDR3 has 15 amino acids. The CDR3 protein is CARSPLGEVGNTIYF. The CDR3 DNA sequence: TGTGCCCGCAGTCCCCTGGGTGAGGTGGGAAACACCATATATTTT.

Only a few counts were recorded for this clonotype. A much larger clonotype is one base distant, so this may be a read error. This rearrangement joins TRBV7-9 to TRBJ2-2; D is uncertain. Trimming cost V 1 base and J 3 bases, with 6 bases left between them. This CDR3 comprises 14 residues. CDR1 is SEHNR, CDR2 FQNEAQ, per germline (reference sequence). Here the CDR3 DNA reads TGTGCCAGCAGCTTAGATGCGGACACCGGGGAGCTGTTTTTT. Its translation is CASSLDADTGELFF.

This chain links TRBV2 with TRBJ2-7; unclear D gene. The CDR3 has 17 residues. Germline loops: CDR1 SNHLY, CDR2 FYNNEI. Trimming removed 6 bases at V and 4 bases at J, with 25 bases between. The CDR3 sequence: CASSPTGPVIQQYEQYF. CDR3 coding DNA: TGTGCCAGCAGCCCCACCGGTCCCGTTATACAACAGTACGAGCAGTACTTC. The whole variable domain, filled in from reference TRBV2 and TRBJ2-7, reads EPEVTQTPSHQVTQMGQEVILRCVPISNHLYFYWYRQILGQKVEFLVSFYNNEISEKSEIFDDQFSVERPDGSNFTLKIRSTKLEDSAMYFCASSPTGPVIQQYEQYFGPGTRLTVT.

J is TRBJ1-1 and V is TRBV4-1; D ambiguous. V lost 0 bases, J lost 1 base, and 9 bases lay in between. This CDR3 is 15 amino acids long. Germline CDR1 MGHRA, CDR2 YSYEKL. The CDR3 loop reads CASSQDSGSNTEAFF. For the CDR3, the DNA is TGCGCCAGCAGCCAAGATAGCGGTTCGAACACTGAAGCTTTCTTT.

The chain is built from TRBV10-3 and TRBJ1-1, with D perhaps matching TRBD1 (6 bases). This CDR3 has 14 residues. Trimming shortened V by 10 bases and J by 0 bases, and 15 bases separated the two germline ends. Germline values: CDR1 ENHRY, CDR2 SYGVKD. This CDR3 is CATRLGGMNTEAFF. For the CDR3, the DNA is TGTGCCACACGTTTAGGGGGTATGAACACTGAAGCTTTCTTT.

The chain couples TRBV11-3 to TRBJ2-7; 7 nucleotides match TRBD1. Germline assignment: CDR1 SGHNT and CDR2 YENEEA. V shed 1 base and J 5 bases; nucleotides not matched to a gene: 5. The CDR3 length is 14 residues. DNA for the CDR3: TGTGCCAGCAGCTTAGGAGACAGGGCAAACGAGCAGTACTTC. Its protein product is CASSLGDRANEQYF.

This clonotype was counted many times. V and J are TRBV9 and TRBJ1-3; D is perhaps TRBD1 (6 bases). Germline V gene data show CDR1 as SGDLS and CDR2 as YYNGEE. V gave up 0 bases and J gave up 0 bases, with 16 bases separating them. The CDR3 extends over 18 amino acids. This CDR3 is CASSVGWAGAISGNTIYF. The CDR3 DNA reads as TGTGCCAGCAGCGTAGGGTGGGCAGGGGCTATCTCTGGAAACACCATATATTTT.

The chain has TRBV7-2 and TRBJ1-2, with D possibly matching TRBD1 (6 bases). This CDR3 comprises 14 residues. V was cut by 2 bases and J by 2 bases, with 9 bases left in between. Germline loops: CDR1 SGHTA, CDR2 FQGNSA. CDR3 region: CTSSLTGKNYGYTF. DNA of the CDR3: TGTACCAGCAGCTTAACAGGGAAAAACTATGGCTACACCTTC.

V is TRBV20-1 and J is TRBJ1-3; TRBD1 is a possible D gene (5 bases). The V end was cut by 3 bases, the J end by 7 bases, with 10 bases between. Per germline, CDR1 DFQATT and CDR2 SNEGSKA (reference sequence). The CDR3 runs to 12 residues. CDR3 residues: CSASRESNTIYF. The CDR3, as DNA: TGCAGTGCTAGCAGGGAGAGTAACACCATATATTTT.

The chain has TRBV15 and TRBJ1-2, with D unclear. Germline V gene data show CDR1 as LNHNV and CDR2 as YYDKDF (reference sequence). CDR3 length equals 14 residues. Trimming cost V 6 bases and J 8 bases, with 19 bases left between them. The CDR3 here is CATRPGVGRGGYTF. The CDR3 region has the DNA TGTGCCACCAGACCAGGAGTAGGGAGAGGAGGCTACACCTTC.

The chain recombines TRBV19 with TRBJ1-1, with D possibly being TRBD1 (6 bases). Germline V CDR1 and CDR2: LNHDA, SQIVND (reference sequence). Trimming stripped 3 bases from V and 10 bases from J, with 21 bases between. The CDR3 contains 15 residues. CDR3 sequence: CASSIGRGGLIGAFF. For the CDR3, the DNA is TGTGCCAGTAGTATTGGCAGGGGCGGACTGATTGGAGCTTTCTTT.